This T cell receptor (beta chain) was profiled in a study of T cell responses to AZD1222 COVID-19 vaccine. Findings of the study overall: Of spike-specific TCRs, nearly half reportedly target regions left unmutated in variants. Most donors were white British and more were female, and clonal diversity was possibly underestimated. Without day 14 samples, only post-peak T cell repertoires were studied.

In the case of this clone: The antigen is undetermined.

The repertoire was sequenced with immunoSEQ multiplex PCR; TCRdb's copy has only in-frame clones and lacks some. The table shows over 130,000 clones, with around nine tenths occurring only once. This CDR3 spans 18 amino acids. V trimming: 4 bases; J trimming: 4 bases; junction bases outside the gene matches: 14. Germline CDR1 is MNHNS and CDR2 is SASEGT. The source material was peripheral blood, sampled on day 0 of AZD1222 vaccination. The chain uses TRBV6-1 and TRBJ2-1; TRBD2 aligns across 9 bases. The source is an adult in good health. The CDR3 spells CASSGFGLTSGLYNEQFF. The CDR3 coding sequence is TGTGCCAGCAGTGGTTTCGGCCTCACTAGCGGGTTGTACAATGAGCAGTTCTTC.